The 31 T cell receptor beta chains presented below share a single source sample, sequenced in a study of shared clonotypes between healthy human individuals. Profiled with immunoSEQ multiplex PCR; TCRdb holds only in-frame clones, not every one. The data contain about 600,000 clones, roughly 95% of them singletons. Selected positively for CCR7 and CD45RO-negative, naive CD8 cells excluded terminally differentiated effector memory CD45RA+ cells. What was sequenced was naive CD8+ T cells sorted from blood. Every receptor here comes from a woman aged 25-40 years in good health.

The rearrangement joins TRBV2 to TRBJ1-2; D remains ambiguous. The ends were cut back, 8 bases at V and 8 bases at J, with 21 bases in the middle. Germline lookup yields CDR1 SNHLY and CDR2 FYNNEI. The CDR3 contains 14 residues. CDR3 residues: CASGGVGWRWGYTF. CDR3 DNA sequence: TGTGCCAGCGGCGGTGTGGGGTGGAGGTGGGGCTACACCTTC.

In nucleotides, the CDR3 is TGTGCCAGCAGTTTTCTGGCAGAAGATCAGCCCCAGCATTTT. It codes for CASSFLAEDQPQHF. This chain joins TRBV27 and TRBJ1-5; D uncertain. This CDR3 has 14 amino acids. Germline-derived CDR1 and CDR2 are MNHEY and SMNVEV (reference sequence). The germline V and J ends were trimmed by 3 bases and 5 bases, with 11 bases remaining between them.

The rearrangement joins TRBV28 to TRBJ1-1, with 7 bases lining up with TRBD1. Losses at the gene ends were 5 bases for V and 3 bases for J; bases not matched to a gene: 12. The germline V gene encodes CDR1 MDHEN and CDR2 SYDVKM. The CDR3 covers 16 residues. In DNA form, the CDR3 reads TGTGCCAGCAGTACAGGGACAGAGGCTCCCCACACTGAAGCTTTCTTT. It translates to CASSTGTEAPHTEAFF. Together with reference TRBV28 and TRBJ1-1, the CDR3 gives the full variable domain: DVKVTQSSRYLVKRTGEKVFLECVQDMDHENMFWYRQDPGLGLRLIYFSYDVKMKEKGDIPEGYSVSREKKERFSLILESASTNQTSMYLCASSTGTEAPHTEAFFGQGTRLTVV.

This clone occurred once. The genes are TRBV5-8 and TRBJ2-7; 7 bases are shared with TRBD2. V was pared by 4 bases and J by 2 bases, with 6 bases of the junction left unmatched. Germline-derived CDR1 and CDR2 are SGHTS and YDEGEE. CDR3 length: 14 residues. The chain's CDR3 is CASSPGGSPYEQYF. The CDR3 nucleotides read TGTGCCAGCAGCCCGGGCGGGAGCCCCTACGAGCAGTACTTC. The full variable domain, with the rest looked up from reference TRBV5-8 and TRBJ2-7, is EAGVTQSPTHLIKTRGQQATLRCSPISGHTSVYWYQQALGLGLQFLLWYDEGEERNRGNFPPRFSGRQFPNYSSELNVNALELEDSALYLCASSPGGSPYEQYFGPGTRLTVT.

The chain recombines TRBV6-5 with TRBJ2-2; no definite D call. There are 14 residues in the CDR3. The germline V and J ends were trimmed by 2 bases and 4 bases, with 8 bases remaining between them. Germline loops: CDR1 MNHEY, CDR2 SVGAGI. The CDR3 sequence: CASSYGQSTGELFF. The CDR3 DNA follows: TGTGCCAGCAGTTACGGGCAGAGCACCGGGGAGCTGTTTTTT.

The genes are TRBV6-5 and TRBJ2-1, with a tentative D call TRBD1 (5 bases). V lost 8 bases, J lost 4 bases, and 18 bases lay in between. CDR3 size: 15 residues. Germline CDR1 and CDR2: MNHEY and SVGAGI. Written as DNA, the CDR3 is TGTGCCAGCGCGTCGATTATAGGGGAATACAATGAGCAGTTCTTC. Its translation: CASASIIGEYNEQFF.

In nucleotides, the CDR3 is TGCAGCGTTATCCGGCCCCAGGGGCCCGTAGAAGGCTATGGCTACACCTTC. Its protein is CSVIRPQGPVEGYGYTF. The genes are TRBV29-1 and TRBJ1-2; possibly TRBD1 for D (6 bases). CDR3 length: 17 amino acids. V shed 5 bases and J shed 4 bases, with 26 bases lying between them. Germline assignment: CDR1 SQVTM and CDR2 ANQGSEA.

As for this clone: The identical CDR3 is also encoded by other nucleotide sequences in the sample. The chain joins TRBV19 to TRBJ1-1, with D maybe TRBD1 (5 bases). This CDR3 has 14 amino acids. V shed 2 bases and J shed 4 bases, with 11 bases lying between them. In germline, CDR1 is LNHDA, CDR2 SQIVND (reference sequence). In DNA, the CDR3 is TGTGCCAGTAGTATACAGGGCCTGGGCACTGAAGCTTTCTTT. This gives the protein CASSIQGLGTEAFF.

This rearrangement joins TRBV18 to TRBJ1-2, with 12 positions matching TRBD1. CDR1 is KGHSH and CDR2 is LQKENI in the germline V gene. Unmatched junction bases numbered 11, after V lost 2 bases and J lost 1 base. The CDR3 length is 19 residues. This CDR3 reads CASSPSNRDRGPRNYGYTF. The CDR3 bases are TGTGCCAGCTCACCATCGAACCGGGACAGGGGGCCGCGTAACTATGGCTACACCTTC.

This clone appeared once. The rearrangement links TRBV2 to TRBJ2-7; 7 nucleotides align to TRBD2. The CDR3 is made up of 17 amino acids. V was clipped by 0 bases and J by 0 bases; unmatched bases: 8. Germline CDR1 SNHLY, CDR2 FYNNEI. In DNA form, the CDR3 reads TGTGCCAGCAGTGAAGCGGCCAGTAGCGGGTCCTCCTACGAGCAGTACTTC. This codes for CASSEAASSGSSYEQYF.

As concerns this clone: Within the sample, other DNA sequences also encode this same CDR3. The chain carries TRBV6-4 and TRBJ2-1; 11 positions match TRBD2. Germline CDR1 reads MRHNA; CDR2 reads SNTAGT. The CDR3 spans 15 residues. The J segment lost 3 bases and the V segment lost 3 bases, leaving 1 base of the junction unmatched. This chain's CDR3 is CASSEGLAGYNEQFF. In nucleotides, the CDR3 is TGTGCCAGCAGTGAAGGACTAGCGGGCTACAATGAGCAGTTCTTC.

The rearrangement links TRBV11-2 to TRBJ2-7; D is possibly TRBD1 or TRBD2 (5 bases each). This CDR3 has 14 amino acids. CDR1 and CDR2 from the germline V gene are SGHAT and FQNNGV. Between the trimmed V and J ends, which lost 5 bases and 3 bases, there was a span of 14 bases. In DNA form, the CDR3 reads TGTGCCAGCAGCGGGGACCTGAGAGGCTACGAGCAGTACTTC. Protein sequence: CASSGDLRGYEQYF.

The chain links TRBV28 to TRBJ1-4; 8 bases agree with TRBD1. This CDR3 region has 19 residues. Trimming at V came to 7 bases and at J to 0 bases, leaving 16 bases not matched to a gene. Germline V gene sequence: CDR1 MDHEN, CDR2 SYDVKM. The CDR3 sequence: CASTYTLIARGPTNEKLFF. CDR3 nucleotide sequence: TGTGCCAGCACATACACCCTAATCGCCAGGGGGCCAACTAATGAAAAACTGTTTTTT.

This chain joins TRBV9 and TRBJ2-3; TRBD2 is a possible D gene (5 bases). CDR3 length equals 16 residues. CDR1 is SGDLS and CDR2 is YYNGEE in the germline V gene. V lost 5 bases, J lost 4 bases, and 20 bases lay in between. This CDR3 reads CASRTGRAGDPDTQYF. The CDR3 DNA follows: TGTGCCAGCAGGACCGGGCGGGCAGGCGATCCAGATACGCAGTATTTT.

V gene TRBV28 combines with J gene TRBJ1-5; 9 bases fit TRBD1. Trimming at V came to 7 bases and at J to 7 bases, leaving 11 bases not matched to a gene. This CDR3 has 15 amino acids. Germline CDR1 and CDR2: MDHEN and SYDVKM. This CDR3 reads CASTNEGQGNQPQHF. The CDR3 coding sequence is TGTGCCAGCACCAATGAGGGACAGGGAAACCAGCCCCAGCATTTT. Full variable domain (outside the CDR3, taken from reference TRBV28 and TRBJ1-5): DVKVTQSSRYLVKRTGEKVFLECVQDMDHENMFWYRQDPGLGLRLIYFSYDVKMKEKGDIPEGYSVSREKKERFSLILESASTNQTSMYLCASTNEGQGNQPQHFGDGTRLSIL.

The chain uses TRBV28 and TRBJ2-7; D perhaps matches TRBD1 (7 bases). This CDR3 has 14 residues. Between the trimmed V and J ends, which lost 6 bases and 6 bases, there was a span of 18 bases. The V gene's germline CDR1 is MDHEN and CDR2 SYDVKM. The CDR3: CASSPTGEVREQYF. The DNA of the CDR3 is TGTGCCAGCAGCCCCACAGGGGAGGTCCGCGAGCAGTACTTC.

Notes on this clone: Without the conserved terminal phenylalanine or tryptophan, this CDR3 likely stems from a read error. No DNA is shown, since the ends of the CDR3 on it are uncertain; the CDR3 is the one TCRdb lists. This sequence joins TRBV7-8 and TRBJ1-4. Germline V lookup: CDR1 SGHVS, CDR2 FQNEAQ. Ends included, the CDR3 has 10 residues. This chain's CDR3 is CASSSPACPT.

This clone was recorded only once. V usage is TRBV27 and J usage is TRBJ2-1; 11 nucleotides match TRBD2. J was trimmed by 9 bases and V by 6 bases; bases with no gene match: 10. The CDR3 has 15 residues. CDR1 is MNHEY, CDR2 SMNVEV, per germline (reference sequence). The CDR3 region has the DNA TGTGCCAGCAGACTGGGCCTAGCGGGAGGTACTGAGCAGTTCTTC. Amino acid sequence: CASRLGLAGGTEQFF.

V gene TRBV5-4 combines with J gene TRBJ1-4; 8 bases are shared with TRBD1. The J segment lost 0 bases and the V segment lost 4 bases, leaving 5 bases of the junction unmatched. This CDR3 contains 16 residues. Looked up from germline, CDR1 is SGHNT and CDR2 is YYREEE (reference sequence). CDR3 DNA sequence: TGTGCCAGCAGCGCGGGACAGGTTTCAACTAATGAAAAACTGTTTTTT. Its protein product is CASSAGQVSTNEKLFF. Combining the CDR3 with reference TRBV5-4 and TRBJ1-4 gives the whole variable domain ETGVTQSPTHLIKTRGQQVTLRCSSQSGHNTVSWYQQALGQGPQFIFQYYREEENGRGNFPPRFSGLQFPNYSSELNVNALELDDSALYLCASSAGQVSTNEKLFFGSGTQLSVL.

The rearrangement joins TRBV6-6 to TRBJ1-2; D ambiguous. Trimming removed 8 bases from V and 0 bases from J, with 10 bases in between. Germline CDR1 reads MNHNY; CDR2 reads SVGAGI (reference sequence). The CDR3 totals 13 residues. The CDR3 loop reads CASGVDSNYGYTF. In DNA, the CDR3 is TGTGCCAGCGGAGTTGATTCTAACTATGGCTACACCTTC.

This chain links TRBV7-7 with TRBJ2-5, with 8 bases aligning to TRBD2. The DNA end lines up better with TRBJ2-7; the J call may be wrong. This CDR3 is 15 amino acids long. Germline V gene lookup returns CDR1 SSHAT and CDR2 FNYEAQ (reference sequence). DNA for the CDR3: TGTGCCAGCAGCTTAGTGGTAATAGCGGGGTCCGAGCAGTACTTC. This gives the protein CASSLVVIAGSEQYF.

This chain links TRBV5-4 with TRBJ2-7, with D hard to call. Germline lookup yields CDR1 SGHNT and CDR2 YYREEE (reference sequence). The CDR3 consists of 13 residues. V was shortened by 4 bases and J by 5 bases, with 13 bases between the two germline ends. This chain's CDR3 is CASSPQSQDEQYF. The DNA of the CDR3 is TGTGCCAGCAGCCCCCAATCCCAAGACGAGCAGTACTTC.

The rearrangement joins TRBV28 to TRBJ2-5; 10 bases are a match to TRBD2. Germline V gene sequence: CDR1 MDHEN, CDR2 SYDVKM. V trimming: 9 bases; J trimming: 0 bases; junction bases outside the gene matches: 4. CDR3 length: 14 amino acids. The CDR3 protein is CASTSGTYQETQYF. In DNA, the CDR3 is TGTGCCAGTACTAGCGGGACGTACCAAGAGACCCAGTACTTC.

This chain joins TRBV7-6 and TRBJ2-2, with 8 bases that match TRBD1. V gave up 5 bases and J gave up 7 bases; unmatched junction bases: 6. Germline lookup yields CDR1 SGHVS and CDR2 FNYEAQ. CDR3 length: 14 residues. CDR3 sequence reads: CASSMQGAGGELFF. DNA for the CDR3: TGTGCCAGCAGCATGCAGGGGGCAGGCGGGGAGCTGTTTTTT.

This chain joins TRBV28 and TRBJ2-7; TRBD1 matches 7 bases. Germline V lookup: CDR1 MDHEN, CDR2 SYDVKM. The CDR3 length is 16 residues. V was clipped by 6 bases and J by 2 bases; unmatched bases: 13. The chain's CDR3 is CASRDRDSYLPYEQYF. CDR3 nucleotides: TGTGCCAGCAGAGACCGGGACAGCTACTTACCCTACGAGCAGTACTTC.

The chain combines TRBV13 with TRBJ2-5; 9 bases line up with TRBD1. Germline trimming cut 5 bases from V and 4 bases from J; bases unmatched to any gene: 8. Germline V gene lookup returns CDR1 PRHDT and CDR2 FYEKMQ (reference sequence). The CDR3 sequence is 15 residues long. CDR3 sequence (DNA): TGTGCCAGCAGCGCGGCGACAGGGGGGAGAGAGACCCAGTACTTC. It yields the protein CASSAATGGRETQYF.

The J gene is TRBJ2-1, the V gene TRBV5-6, with TRBD1 identical over 8 bases. This CDR3 is built from 14 residues. Germline V gene lookup returns CDR1 SGHDT and CDR2 YYEEEE. J was trimmed by 3 bases and V by 4 bases; bases with no gene match: 3. This CDR3 is CASSRGTGYNEQFF. CDR3 in DNA: TGTGCCAGCAGCCGTGGGACAGGCTACAATGAGCAGTTCTTC.

The V call is TRBV14, the J call TRBJ1-1, with D unclear. The CDR3 extends over 13 amino acids. The V gene's germline CDR1 is SGHDN and CDR2 FVKESK. The germline V and J ends were trimmed by 4 bases and 0 bases, with 6 bases remaining between them. CDR3 region: CASSPMMNTEAFF. The CDR3 DNA is TGTGCCAGCAGCCCCATGATGAACACTGAAGCTTTCTTT.

The chain employs TRBV2 and TRBJ2-7, with a tentative D call TRBD2 (5 bases). Trimming stripped 7 bases from V and 2 bases from J, with 18 bases between. The CDR3 spans 15 residues. CDR1 SNHLY and CDR2 FYNNEI come from the germline V gene. The CDR3 bases are TGTGCCAGCATGGTGGGAGCAGGCGAAACCTACGAGCAGTACTTC. Translating gives CASMVGAGETYEQYF.

The table lists this clone with a count of one. V usage is TRBV5-6 and J usage is TRBJ2-1; TRBD1 is a possible D gene (5 bases). CDR3 length: 13 amino acids. Trimming left V 5 bases short and J 6 bases short, with 12 bases between. Germline CDR1 is SGHDT and CDR2 is YYEEEE. The CDR3 DNA follows: TGTGCCAGCAGTATTGACAGTCCCAATGAGCAGTTCTTC. It is translated as CASSIDSPNEQFF.

This clone has just one count. J is TRBJ1-5 and V is TRBV28; D uncertain. V was shortened by 5 bases and J by 1 base, with 6 bases between the two germline ends. Germline CDR1 and CDR2: MDHEN and SYDVKM. The CDR3 loop spans 13 amino acids. CDR3 in amino acids: CASSLMSNQPQHF. The CDR3 nucleotides read TGTGCCAGCAGTCTGATGAGCAATCAGCCCCAGCATTTT. The whole variable domain, filled in from reference TRBV28 and TRBJ1-5, reads DVKVTQSSRYLVKRTGEKVFLECVQDMDHENMFWYRQDPGLGLRLIYFSYDVKMKEKGDIPEGYSVSREKKERFSLILESASTNQTSMYLCASSLMSNQPQHFGDGTRLSIL.